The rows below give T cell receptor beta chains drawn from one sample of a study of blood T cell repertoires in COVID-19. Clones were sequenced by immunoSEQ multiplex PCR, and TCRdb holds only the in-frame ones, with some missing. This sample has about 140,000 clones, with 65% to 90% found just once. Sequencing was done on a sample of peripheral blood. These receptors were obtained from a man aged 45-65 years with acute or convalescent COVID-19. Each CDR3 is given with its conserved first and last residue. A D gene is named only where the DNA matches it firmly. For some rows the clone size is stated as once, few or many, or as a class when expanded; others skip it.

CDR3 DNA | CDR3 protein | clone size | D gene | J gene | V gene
TGTGCCACCTTTGATGGCCCCTCCTACGAGCAGTACTTC | CATFDGPSYEQYF | few | . | TRBJ2-7 | TRBV7-9
TGTGCCTGTCCGGATTCCGGGACAGGGGGCAAAAATTCACCCCTCCACTTT | CACPDSGTGGKNSPLHF | . | TRBD1 | TRBJ1-6 | TRBV30
TGTGCCACCGGTAGCGGGAGGAGGGCAGATACGCAGTATTTT | CATGSGRRADTQYF | . | TRBD2 | TRBJ2-3 | TRBV24-1
TGTGCCAGCAGTTTAGGGACAGGGGATTTAGTGGATCAGCCCCAGCATTTT | CASSLGTGDLVDQPQHF | . | TRBD1 | TRBJ1-5 | TRBV27
TGTGCCAGCAGCGGCGGACAGGCCGGGGAGCTGTTTTTT | CASSGGQAGELFF | . | TRBD1 | TRBJ2-2 | TRBV9
TGTGCCAGTAGGGGACTAGCGGGTTCCTACGAGCAGTACTTC | CASRGLAGSYEQYF | . | TRBD2 | TRBJ2-7 | TRBV19
TGTGCCAGTAGTCCCCGACAGGGCTCTGGGGCCAACGTCCTGACTTTC | CASSPRQGSGANVLTF | . | TRBD1 | TRBJ2-6 | TRBV19
TGTGCCAGCAGCCCGAGGTCGGGACAGGGTAGGTCAGGGGCCAACGTCCTGACTTTC | CASSPRSGQGRSGANVLTF | once | TRBD1 | TRBJ2-6 | TRBV11-2
TGTGCCAGCAGCAGAGGGGAGGAAGATGGCTACACCTTC | CASSRGEEDGYTF | . | . | TRBJ1-2 | TRBV9
TGCGCCAGCAGCCCCCTCGGGCGGACGGGGGATGGCCCGAACACTGAAGCTTTCTTT | CASSPLGRTGDGPNTEAFF | . | . | TRBJ1-1 | TRBV4-1
TGTGCCAGCAGCCACTCCCAGGGGAACACTGAAGCTTTCTTT | CASSHSQGNTEAFF | once | . | TRBJ1-1 | TRBV7-3
TGTGCCAGCAGCCAAGACGATCGGGGTAGGTCACCCCTCCACTTT | CASSQDDRGRSPLHF | . | . | TRBJ1-6 | TRBV4-2
TGTGCCAGCTCGGCGGGACTCCGAGACATTCAGTACTTC | CASSAGLRDIQYF | . | . | TRBJ2-4 | TRBV2
TGTGCCAGCAGTTCCTTAGACAGGGGCTATAGTAATTCACCCCTCCACTTT | CASSSLDRGYSNSPLHF | . | TRBD1 | TRBJ1-6 | TRBV28